The entry below gives a single TCR beta chain sequence along with its context. Other DNA sequences from this sample encode an identical CDR3 as well. This record belongs to a study of blood T cell repertoires in COVID-19. With 6 bases clipped from V and 3 bases from J, the junction kept 3 bases outside the gene matches. The CDR3 has 13 amino acids. Libraries were prepared by immunoSEQ multiplex PCR; TCRdb keeps only in-frame clonotypes and omits some of them. The sample comprises 150,000 to 200,000 clones, approximately 85% of which are singletons, and approximately 1.1% rests with the top ten. Sequencing was done on a sample of peripheral blood. This receptor was taken from a man aged 60 to 69 who had recovered from COVID-19. The rearrangement links TRBV12-3 or TRBV12-4 to TRBJ2-3; 7 bases map to TRBD2. The CDR3 sequence: CASRAGVTDTQYF. CDR3 nucleotide sequence: TGTGCCAGCAGGGCGGGGGTTACAGATACGCAGTATTTT.